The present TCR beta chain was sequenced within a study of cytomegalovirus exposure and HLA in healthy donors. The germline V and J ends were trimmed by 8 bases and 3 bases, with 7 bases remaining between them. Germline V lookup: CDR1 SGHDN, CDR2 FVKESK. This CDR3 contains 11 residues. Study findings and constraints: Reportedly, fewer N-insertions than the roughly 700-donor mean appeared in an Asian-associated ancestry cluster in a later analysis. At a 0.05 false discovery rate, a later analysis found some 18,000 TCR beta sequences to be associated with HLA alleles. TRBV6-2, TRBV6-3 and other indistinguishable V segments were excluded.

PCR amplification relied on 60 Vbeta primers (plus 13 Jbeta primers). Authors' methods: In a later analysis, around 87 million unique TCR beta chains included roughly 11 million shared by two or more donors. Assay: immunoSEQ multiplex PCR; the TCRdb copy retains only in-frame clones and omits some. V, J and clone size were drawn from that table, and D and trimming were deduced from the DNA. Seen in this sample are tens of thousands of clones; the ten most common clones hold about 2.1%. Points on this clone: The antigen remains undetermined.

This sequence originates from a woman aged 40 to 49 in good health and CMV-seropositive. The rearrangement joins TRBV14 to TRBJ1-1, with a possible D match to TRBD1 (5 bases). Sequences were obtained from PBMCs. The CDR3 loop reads CASGADTEAFF. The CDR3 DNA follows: TGTGCCAGCGGGGCTGACACTGAAGCTTTCTTT.